Sequencing of this T cell receptor (beta chain) was carried out in a study of blood T cell repertoires in COVID-19. Whole-study context: COVID-19 samples collected from the United States, Italy and Spain covered acute and convalescent phases. In each case, the material was cDNA or gDNA derived from T cells, B-cell-depleted T cells, or PBMCs.

A few counts support this clone. The CDR3 sequence is 13 residues long. Trimming left V 3 bases short and J 6 bases short, with 9 bases between. Germline loops: CDR1 WNHNN, CDR2 SYGVQD (reference sequence). Seattle patient enrollment occurred during active infection, with longitudinal follow-up thereafter. Sequencing used immunoSEQ multiplex PCR; TCRdb keeps in-frame clones, though not all of them. The data contain 200,000 to 250,000 clones, around four fifths of them singletons. This chain uses TRBV10-1 with TRBJ1-5, with D perhaps matching TRBD1 (5 bases). Sequencing input: peripheral blood. This receptor was taken from a woman at least 80 years old with COVID-19, enrolled during active disease. The CDR3 region is CASSDGGSQPQHF. CDR3 in DNA: TGCGCCAGCAGTGATGGGGGGAGTCAGCCCCAGCATTTT.